The rows below give T cell receptor beta chains drawn from one sample of a study of blood T cell repertoires in COVID-19. The table came from immunoSEQ multiplex PCR; TCRdb's copy has only in-frame clones and leaves some out. The repertoire consists of some 180,000 clones, with about 80% occurring once and the leading ten covering more than 5.5%. Sample: peripheral blood. The source is a human donor in a cohort sampled during active COVID-19. The CDR3 runs from the conserved cysteine through the conserved F or W. The D gene is left open where the match is weak. The listing skips clone size in some rows; elsewhere it reads once, few, many or a size class.

>NA|NA|TRBV5-1|TRBJ2-7
TGCGCCAGCACCTCTGGCCCGTACTCCTACGAGCAGTACTTC
CASTSGPYSYEQYF
>NA|TRBD1|TRBV6-5|TRBJ1-1
TGTGCCAGCAGTCCACGGACAGGGCTGAACACTGAAGCTTTCTTT
CASSPRTGLNTEAFF
>NA|NA|TRBV2|TRBJ2-7
TGTGCCAGCAGTACTCACCGCGCAAGGACAGACGAGCAGTACTTC
CASSTHRARTDEQYF
>once|NA|TRBV14|TRBJ2-1
TGTGCCAGCAGCCAAGATCTCCTGAATGAGCAGTTCTTC
CASSQDLLNEQFF
>NA|NA|TRBV5-5|TRBJ2-7
TGTGCCAGCAGCTTCGGCTACGAGCAGTACTTC
CASSFGYEQYF
>few|TRBD1|TRBV5-1|TRBJ1-6
TGCGCCAGCAGCTTGGGAACAGGGGTTGATTCACCCCTCCACTTT
CASSLGTGVDSPLHF
>NA|TRBD1|TRBV11-2|TRBJ2-1
TGTGCCAGCAGCTTATTCAGGGGGAACAATGAGCAGTTCTTC
CASSLFRGNNEQFF
>NA|TRBD1|TRBV3-1/TRBV3-2|TRBJ1-1
TGTGCCAGCAGCCAAGATGTCCCGATGGGGGACAGGGTATTAGGTTCGGTCACTGAAGCTTTCTTT
CASSQDVPMGDRVLGSVTEAFF
>once|NA|TRBV6-5|TRBJ1-3
TGTGCCAGCGCTCCGGGGAGAAACACCATATATTTT
CASAPGRNTIYF
>NA|NA|TRBV6-5|TRBJ1-1
TGTGCCAGCCCCAGGGGCCCTGAAGCTTTCTTT
CASPRGPEAFF
>NA|TRBD1|TRBV2|TRBJ1-2
TGTGCCAGCAGTGAAACTGGGACAGGAAACTATGGCTACACCTTC
CASSETGTGNYGYTF
>few|NA|TRBV10-3|TRBJ1-2
TGTGCCATCAGTTCTCTAGGCGACTATGGCTACACCTTC
CAISSLGDYGYTF
>NA|NA|TRBV2|TRBJ1-5
TGTGCCAGCAGTGACGGGGGGCTGGGCAATCAGCCCCAGCATTTT
CASSDGGLGNQPQHF
>NA|TRBD1|TRBV11-2|TRBJ1-4
TGTGCCAGCAGCTTCAACAGGGGCACAAATGAAAAACTGTTTTTT
CASSFNRGTNEKLFF
>NA|NA|TRBV5-4|TRBJ2-2
TGTGCCAGCAGCCGGGATTTTATAAACACCGGGGAGCTGTTTTTT
CASSRDFINTGELFF
>NA|TRBD1|TRBV15|TRBJ2-7
TGTGCCACCAGCAGGGACAGGGGCCTCTACGAGCAGTACTTC
CATSRDRGLYEQYF
>NA|TRBD1|TRBV6-5|TRBJ1-2
TGTGCCAGCAGAGTCGACAGGGGGCTCACTGGCTACACCTTC
CASRVDRGLTGYTF
>NA|NA|TRBV15|TRBJ1-4
TGTGCCACCAGCAGAGTCAAGGAGACTAATGAAAAACTGTTTTTT
CATSRVKETNEKLFF
>NA|NA|TRBV2|TRBJ1-1
TGTGCCAGCAGTGAAGTGCTAAAGAACACTGAAGCTTTCTTT
CASSEVLKNTEAFF
>NA|NA|TRBV5-6|TRBJ2-7
TGTGCCAGCAGCTTGGGTACCAGGGGCAAGATAAAGTACTTC
CASSLGTRGKIKYF
>NA|NA|TRBV2|TRBJ1-5
TGTGCCAGCAGTGGACTCAATCAGCCCCAGCATTTT
CASSGLNQPQHF
>NA|NA|TRBV11-2|TRBJ2-7
TGTGCCAGCAGCTTAGCGCAGGGTTCCTACGAGCAGTACTTC
CASSLAQGSYEQYF